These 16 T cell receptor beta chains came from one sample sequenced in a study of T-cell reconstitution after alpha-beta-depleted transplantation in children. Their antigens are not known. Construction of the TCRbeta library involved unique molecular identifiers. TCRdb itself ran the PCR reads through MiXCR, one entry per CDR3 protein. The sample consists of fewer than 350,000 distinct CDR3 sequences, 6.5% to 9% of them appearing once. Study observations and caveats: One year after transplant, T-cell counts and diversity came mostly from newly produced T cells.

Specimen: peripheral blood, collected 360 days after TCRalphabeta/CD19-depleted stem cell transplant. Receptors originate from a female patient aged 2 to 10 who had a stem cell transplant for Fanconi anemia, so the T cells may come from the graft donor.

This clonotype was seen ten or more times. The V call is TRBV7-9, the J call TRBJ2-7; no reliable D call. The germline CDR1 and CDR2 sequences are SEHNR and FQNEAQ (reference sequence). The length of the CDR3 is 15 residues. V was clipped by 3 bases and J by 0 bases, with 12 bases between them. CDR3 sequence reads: CASSFGAASSYEQYF. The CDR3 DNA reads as TGTGCCAGCAGCTTTGGTGCGGCTAGCTCCTACGAGCAGTACTTC.

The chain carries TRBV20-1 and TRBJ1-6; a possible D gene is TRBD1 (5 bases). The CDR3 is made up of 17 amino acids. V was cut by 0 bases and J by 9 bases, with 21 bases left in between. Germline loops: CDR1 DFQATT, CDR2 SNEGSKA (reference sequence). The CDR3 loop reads CSARDPRPGGRGSPLHF. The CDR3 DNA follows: TGCAGTGCTAGAGATCCCCGACCCGGGGGAAGGGGTTCACCCCTCCACTTT.

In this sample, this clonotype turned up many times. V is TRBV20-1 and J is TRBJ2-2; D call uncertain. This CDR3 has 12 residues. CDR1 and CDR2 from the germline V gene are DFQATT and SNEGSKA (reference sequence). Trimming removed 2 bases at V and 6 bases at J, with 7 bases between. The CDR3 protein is CSARSTAGELFF. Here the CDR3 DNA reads TGCAGTGCTAGAAGTACCGCCGGGGAGCTGTTTTTT.

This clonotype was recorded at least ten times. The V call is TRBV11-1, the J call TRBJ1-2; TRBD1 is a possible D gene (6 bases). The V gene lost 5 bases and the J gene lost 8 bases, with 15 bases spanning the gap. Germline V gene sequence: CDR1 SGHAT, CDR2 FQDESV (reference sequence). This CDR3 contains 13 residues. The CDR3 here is CASSDYRVGGYTF. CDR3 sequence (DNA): TGTGCCAGCAGCGATTACAGGGTGGGCGGCTACACCTTC.

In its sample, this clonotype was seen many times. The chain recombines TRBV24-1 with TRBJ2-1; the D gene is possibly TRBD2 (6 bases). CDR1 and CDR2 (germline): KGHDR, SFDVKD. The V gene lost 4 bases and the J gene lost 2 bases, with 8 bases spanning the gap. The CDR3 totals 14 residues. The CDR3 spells CATSERTTYNEQFF. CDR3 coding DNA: TGTGCCACCAGTGAGCGGACTACCTACAATGAGCAGTTCTTC.

CDR3 sequence: CSARDPDRDLSPLHF. The CDR3, as DNA: TGCAGTGCTAGAGATCCCGACAGGGATCTTTCACCCCTCCACTTT. The chain combines TRBV20-1 with TRBJ1-6, with 7 nucleotides matching TRBD1. Per germline, CDR1 DFQATT and CDR2 SNEGSKA (reference sequence). The CDR3 length is 15 residues. Losses at the gene ends were 0 bases for V and 9 bases for J; bases not matched to a gene: 8.

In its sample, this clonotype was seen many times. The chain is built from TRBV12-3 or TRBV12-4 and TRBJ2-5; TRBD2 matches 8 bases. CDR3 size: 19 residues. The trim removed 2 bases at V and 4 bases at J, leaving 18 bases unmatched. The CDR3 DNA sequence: TGTGCCAGCAGTTTAAAAGGCCTCCGGACTAGCCTGGGGGGAGAGACCCAGTACTTC. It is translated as CASSLKGLRTSLGGETQYF.

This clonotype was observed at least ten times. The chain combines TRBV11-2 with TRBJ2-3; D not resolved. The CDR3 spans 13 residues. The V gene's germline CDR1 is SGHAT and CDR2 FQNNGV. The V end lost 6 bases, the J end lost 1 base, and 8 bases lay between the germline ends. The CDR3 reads CASRTPGTDTQYF. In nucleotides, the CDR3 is TGTGCCAGCAGAACCCCAGGCACAGATACGCAGTATTTT.

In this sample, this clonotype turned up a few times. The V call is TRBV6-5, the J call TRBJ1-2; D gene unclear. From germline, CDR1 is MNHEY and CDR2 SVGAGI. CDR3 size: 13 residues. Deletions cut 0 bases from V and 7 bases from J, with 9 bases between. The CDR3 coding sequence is TGTGCCAGCAGTTACTCGAGGATCATTGGCTACACCTTC. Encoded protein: CASSYSRIIGYTF.

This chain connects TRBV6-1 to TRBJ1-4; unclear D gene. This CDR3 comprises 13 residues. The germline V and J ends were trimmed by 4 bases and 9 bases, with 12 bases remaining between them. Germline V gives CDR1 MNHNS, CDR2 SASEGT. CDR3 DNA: TGTGCCAGCAGTGCCCTGGCGGGGAAAAAACTGTTTTTT. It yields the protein CASSALAGKKLFF.

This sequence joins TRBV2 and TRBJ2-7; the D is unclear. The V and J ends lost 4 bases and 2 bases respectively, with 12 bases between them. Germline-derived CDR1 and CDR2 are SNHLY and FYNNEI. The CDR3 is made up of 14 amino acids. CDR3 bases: TGTGCCAGCAGTGTGATAGAGGTGGCCTACGAGCAGTACTTC. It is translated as CASSVIEVAYEQYF.

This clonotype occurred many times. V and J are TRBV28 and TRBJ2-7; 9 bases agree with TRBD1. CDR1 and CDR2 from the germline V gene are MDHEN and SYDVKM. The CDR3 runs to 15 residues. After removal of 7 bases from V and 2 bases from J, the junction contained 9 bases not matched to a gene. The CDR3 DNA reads TGTGCCAGCACGCCGACAGGGGGTCTTACCTACGAGCAGTACGTC. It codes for CASTPTGGLTYEQYV.

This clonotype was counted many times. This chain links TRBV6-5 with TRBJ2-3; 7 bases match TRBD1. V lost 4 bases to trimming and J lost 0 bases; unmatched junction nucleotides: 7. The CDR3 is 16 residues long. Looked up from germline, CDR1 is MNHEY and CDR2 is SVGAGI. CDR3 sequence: CASSFLGQSSTDTQYF. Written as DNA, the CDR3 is TGTGCCAGCAGTTTTTTGGGACAGTCTAGCACAGATACGCAGTATTTT.

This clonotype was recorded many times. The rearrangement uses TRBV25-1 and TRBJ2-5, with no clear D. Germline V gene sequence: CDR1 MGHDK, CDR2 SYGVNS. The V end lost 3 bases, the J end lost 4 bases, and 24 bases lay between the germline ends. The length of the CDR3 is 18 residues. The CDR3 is CASSDRSPRPTMGETQYF. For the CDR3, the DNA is TGTGCCAGCAGTGATCGTTCCCCCCGGCCAACCATGGGAGAGACCCAGTACTTC.

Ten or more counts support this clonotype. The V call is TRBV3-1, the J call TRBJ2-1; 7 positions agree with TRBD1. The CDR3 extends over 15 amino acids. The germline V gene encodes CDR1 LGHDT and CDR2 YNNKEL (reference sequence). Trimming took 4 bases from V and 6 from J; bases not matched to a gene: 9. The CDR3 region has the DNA TGTGCCAGCAGCCGCCTGCTTTCAGGGGGCAATGAGCAGTTCTTC. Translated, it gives CASSRLLSGGNEQFF.

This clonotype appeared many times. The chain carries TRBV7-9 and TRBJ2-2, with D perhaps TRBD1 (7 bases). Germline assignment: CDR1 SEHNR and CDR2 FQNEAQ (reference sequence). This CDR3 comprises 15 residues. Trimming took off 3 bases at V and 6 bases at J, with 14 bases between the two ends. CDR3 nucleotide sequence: TGTGCCAGCAGCTTGGAGGGGGCGGTGGCCGGGGAGCTGTTTTTT. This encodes CASSLEGAVAGELFF.